This T cell receptor beta chain was identified during a study of T-cell reconstitution after alpha-beta-depleted transplantation in children. Of note for this clonotype: Its antigen is as yet unknown.

Per the germline V gene, CDR1 is LNHNV and CDR2 is YYDKDF (reference sequence). With 6 bases clipped from V and 7 bases from J, the junction kept 16 bases outside the gene matches. The CDR3 spans 19 residues. Molecular barcoding with unique molecular identifiers was used for the TCRbeta library. TCRdb processed the PCR reads anew with MiXCR; each CDR3 protein has one entry. The table has about 420,000 distinct CDR3 sequences, around 15% seen once. Overall study findings and caveats: When one year had passed after transplant, most T-cell counts and diversity came from newly produced T cells. Reportedly, roughly two months post-transplant, alpha-beta T cells arose from several hundred expanded graft clones. Recipient T cells and thymic progenitors that survived gave rise to the high TCRbeta diversity observed at day 60 in some patients.

The sample consisted of PBMCs, mostly from graft donor cells, taken 360 days after TCRalphabeta/CD19-depleted stem cell transplant. V and J are TRBV15 and TRBJ2-1; 15 positions agree with TRBD2. The clonotype comes from a boy younger than two who had a stem cell transplant for Wiskott-Aldrich syndrome, so the T cells may come from the graft donor. CDR3 nucleotide sequence: TGTGCCACCAGTTCGGGACGGCGGACTAGCGGGGGGGCTTTAAATGAGCAGTTCTTC. Translating it yields CATSSGRRTSGGALNEQFF.